A single sample gave rise to the 18 T cell receptor beta chains below, sequenced in a study of molecular identifiers for immune sequencing clone quantification (dated by TCRdb to the late 2010s). Preparation of the library involved PCR. TCRdb shows the sequencer as Illumina HiSeq 4000. The public reads were reprocessed in TCRdb via fastp at Q25 and MiXCR, keeping in-frame beta chains. Every entry covers one CDR3 protein and lists the most common genes and DNA from its rows. Recorded for this sample are approximately 90,000 distinct CDR3 sequences; 20% to 25% of them occurred a single time. The top ten hold roughly 1% of the sample. Sequencing used naive CD8+ T cells from blood, with Jurkat cell RNA spiked in. Taken with the paper, the label for cell subset or site translates to: FACS-sorted CD8+CD4-CCR7+CD45RA+ naive T cells. Receptors were obtained from a human donor in good health. Some libraries in this study had Jurkat cell RNA spiked in.

Ten or more counts support this clonotype. The V call is TRBV3-1, the J call TRBJ2-4; D tentatively fits TRBD1 or TRBD2 (6 bases each). V was cut by 1 base and J by 8 bases, with 12 bases left in between. This CDR3 contains 14 residues. In germline, CDR1 is LGHDT, CDR2 YNNKEL (reference sequence). The CDR3 nucleotides read TGTGCCAGCAGCCAAGGTTCAGGGGAGGACATTCAGTACTTC. Amino acid sequence: CASSQGSGEDIQYF.

This clonotype was counted many times. The rearrangement joins TRBV28 to TRBJ2-7; 10 nucleotides align to TRBD1. This CDR3 is built from 16 residues. V gave up 3 bases and J gave up 5 bases; unmatched junction bases: 10. Germline lookup yields CDR1 MDHEN and CDR2 SYDVKM. CDR3 sequence: CASSFDRGQGNHEQYF. DNA of the CDR3: TGTGCCAGCAGTTTTGACAGGGGGCAGGGAAACCACGAGCAGTACTTC. The full variable domain, in which reference TRBV28 and TRBJ2-7 provide the parts outside the CDR3, is DVKVTQSSRYLVKRTGEKVFLECVQDMDHENMFWYRQDPGLGLRLIYFSYDVKMKEKGDIPEGYSVSREKKERFSLILESASTNQTSMYLCASSFDRGQGNHEQYFGPGTRLTVT.

As to this clonotype: A read error may account for a junction end that differs from germline. The chain joins TRBV27 to TRBJ2-7; 12 bases line up with TRBD1. Germline lookup yields CDR1 MNHEY and CDR2 SMNVEV (reference sequence). The CDR3 has 14 amino acids. Here the CDR3 DNA reads TGTGCCAGCAGTTTGGGACAGGGGGCAGGGGAGCAGTGCTTC. Translating it yields CASSLGQGAGEQCF.

This clonotype was seen repeatedly, ten times or more. The J gene is TRBJ1-5, the V gene TRBV20-1, with D unresolved. Germline values: CDR1 DFQATT, CDR2 SNEGSKA (reference sequence). The CDR3 length is 11 residues. Trimming pared 7 bases from V and 3 bases from J, leaving 7 bases between. The chain's CDR3 is CSGGDNQPQHF. In DNA, the CDR3 is TGCAGTGGAGGCGACAATCAGCCCCAGCATTTT.

Details on this clonotype: A read error may produce the germline difference seen at one junction end. The gene calls are TRBV13 and TRBJ2-7; D gene unclear. Germline V gene lookup returns CDR1 PRHDT and CDR2 FYEKMQ (reference sequence). The CDR3 spans 15 residues. CDR3 coding DNA: TGTGCCAGCGGCTTAGGCCTGGGTCCGTCCTACGAGCAGTACTTC. Translating it yields CASGLGLGPSYEQYF.

This clonotype was counted ten times or more. The CDR3 DNA is TGTGCCAGCAGCCTAATTATTACCTTGACGGAGATGAACACTGAAGCTTTCTTT. Translated, it gives CASSLIITLTEMNTEAFF. V usage is TRBV7-6 and J usage is TRBJ1-1, with D unresolved. Germline V gene sequence: CDR1 SGHVS, CDR2 FNYEAQ. The CDR3 length is 18 residues. Trimming removed 5 bases from V and 0 bases from J, with 22 bases in between.

This clonotype was observed a few times. This chain joins TRBV5-1 and TRBJ1-2; no firm D call. V was cut by 3 bases and J by 0 bases, with 9 bases left in between. Germline V lookup: CDR1 SGHRS, CDR2 YFSETQ. This CDR3 spans 14 amino acids. The CDR3 DNA reads TGCGCCAGCAGCTCAGACGGAACTAACTATGGCTACACCTTC. Amino acids: CASSSDGTNYGYTF.

This clonotype was counted ten times or more. This rearrangement joins TRBV7-9 to TRBJ2-7, with TRBD2 identical over 9 bases. The CDR3 has 14 amino acids. The germline CDR1 and CDR2 sequences are SEHNR and FQNEAQ (reference sequence). The V segment lost 5 bases and the J segment 1 base; nucleotides outside the gene matches: 3. The CDR3 region is CASSTSGPSYEQYF. The DNA for the CDR3 is TGTGCCAGCAGCACTAGCGGGCCTTCCTACGAGCAGTACTTC.

This clonotype was found many times. The chain carries TRBV10-3 and TRBJ1-1; no firm D call. The V and J ends lost 6 bases and 6 bases respectively, with 14 bases between them. The CDR3 is 13 residues long. Germline-derived CDR1 and CDR2 are ENHRY and SYGVKD. CDR3 sequence (DNA): TGTGCCATCAGGGAAGAGCCAGGCGCTGAAGCTTTCTTT. Residues: CAIREEPGAEAFF.

This clonotype was seen many times. J is TRBJ2-3 and V is TRBV7-9; 10 positions match TRBD2. The CDR3 is 21 residues long. The V segment lost 5 bases and the J segment 0 bases; nucleotides outside the gene matches: 20. From germline, CDR1 is SEHNR and CDR2 FQNEAQ (reference sequence). CDR3 in DNA: TGTGCCAGCAGCCTCCCCGCCCAGGGGGCTACTAGCGGGACTAGCACAGATACGCAGTATTTT. Residues: CASSLPAQGATSGTSTDTQYF.

About this clonotype: The junction does not match germline at one end; this may be a read error. The chain employs TRBV6-1 and TRBJ1-4, with TRBD1 as a possible D gene (5 bases). The germline V gene has CDR1 MNHNS and CDR2 SASEGT. This CDR3 contains 15 residues. The DNA for the CDR3 is TGTGCCAGCCGTACTCTCTCAGGCGGAGGGGAAAAACTGTCTTTT. It specifies CASRTLSGGGEKLSF.

The DNA for the CDR3 is TGCGCCAGCAGCCGACCACAGGGAAGTGGTACTGAAGCTTTCTTT. It specifies CASSRPQGSGTEAFF. The V gene is TRBV4-1, the J gene TRBJ1-1; D may be TRBD1 (6 bases). Trimming took 4 bases from V and 5 from J, leaving 17 bases between them. The CDR3 is 15 residues long. CDR1 is MGHRA, CDR2 YSYEKL, per germline.

J is TRBJ2-7 and V is TRBV27; possible D gene TRBD2, 5 bases. Trimming removed 6 bases from V and 8 bases from J, with 23 bases in between. Per the germline V gene, CDR1 is MNHEY and CDR2 is SMNVEV (reference sequence). The CDR3 has 15 amino acids. CDR3 in DNA: TGTGCCAGCAGCTCCGAGGGCTGGGGTCGTTGCAAGCAGTACTTC. Translating it yields CASSSEGWGRCKQYF.

The chain joins TRBV12-3 or TRBV12-4 to TRBJ2-1; TRBD2 matches at 12 bases. The V gene end was trimmed by 6 bases and the J gene end by 5 bases; junction bases not matched to a gene: 5. This CDR3 region has 15 residues. This chain's CDR3 is CASRRLAGANNEQFF. Written as DNA, the CDR3 is TGTGCCAGCAGGCGACTAGCGGGAGCGAACAATGAGCAGTTCTTC.

This clonotype occurred a few times. The J gene is TRBJ1-4, the V gene TRBV20-1; D not resolved. CDR3 length: 15 residues. V dropped 1 base and J dropped 2 bases, with 11 bases sitting between them. Germline V gene lookup returns CDR1 DFQATT and CDR2 SNEGSKA (reference sequence). CDR3 nucleotide sequence: TGCAGTGCTAGAGCCCTAGGGATCACTAATGAAAAACTGTTTTTT. It encodes CSARALGITNEKLFF.

Comments on this clonotype: Given a much more abundant clone one base away, this may be a read error. The J gene is TRBJ2-7, the V gene TRBV29-1; 7 nucleotides line up with TRBD1. V lost 4 bases to trimming and J lost 6 bases; unmatched junction nucleotides: 9. Germline lookup yields CDR1 SQVTM and CDR2 ANQGSEA. This CDR3 region has 13 residues. The CDR3 here is CSVGEGGVCEQYF. CDR3 bases: TGCAGCGTTGGTGAAGGGGGCGTCTGCGAGCAGTACTTC.

With regard to this clonotype: This sequence may be a read error, since a much larger clone differs from it by one base. The J gene is TRBJ2-5, the V gene TRBV3-1; no clear D gene. Germline CDR1 is LGHDT and CDR2 is YNNKEL (reference sequence). The CDR3 has 12 amino acids. The V gene lost 4 bases and the J gene lost 2 bases, with 5 bases spanning the gap. The chain's CDR3 is CASSRTQETQYF. In DNA, the CDR3 is TGTGCCAGCAGCCGAACACAAGAGACCCAGTACTTC.

This clonotype was seen repeatedly, ten times or more. V gene TRBV27 combines with J gene TRBJ1-5; TRBD1 matches 9 bases. The germline CDR1 and CDR2 sequences are MNHEY and SMNVEV (reference sequence). The CDR3 extends over 15 amino acids. Unmatched junction bases numbered 8, after V lost 5 bases and J lost 6 bases. The DNA of the CDR3 is TGTGCCAGCAGTGCGGGACAGGGTATGGGTCAGCCCCAGCATTTT. Residues: CASSAGQGMGQPQHF.